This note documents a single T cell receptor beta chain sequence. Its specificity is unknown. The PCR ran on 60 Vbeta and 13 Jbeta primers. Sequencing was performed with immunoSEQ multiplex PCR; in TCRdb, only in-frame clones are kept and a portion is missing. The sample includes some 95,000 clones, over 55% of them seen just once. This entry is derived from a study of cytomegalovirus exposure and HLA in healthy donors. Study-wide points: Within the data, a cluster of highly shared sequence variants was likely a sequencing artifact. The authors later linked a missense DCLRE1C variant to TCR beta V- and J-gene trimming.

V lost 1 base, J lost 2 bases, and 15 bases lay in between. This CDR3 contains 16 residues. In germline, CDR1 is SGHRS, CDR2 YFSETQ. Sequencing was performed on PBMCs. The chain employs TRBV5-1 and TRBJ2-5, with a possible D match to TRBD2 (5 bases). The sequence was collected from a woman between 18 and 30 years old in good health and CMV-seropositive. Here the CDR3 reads CASSLQLAPRQETQYF. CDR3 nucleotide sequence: TGCGCCAGCAGCTTGCAGCTAGCCCCTCGGCAAGAGACCCAGTACTTC.